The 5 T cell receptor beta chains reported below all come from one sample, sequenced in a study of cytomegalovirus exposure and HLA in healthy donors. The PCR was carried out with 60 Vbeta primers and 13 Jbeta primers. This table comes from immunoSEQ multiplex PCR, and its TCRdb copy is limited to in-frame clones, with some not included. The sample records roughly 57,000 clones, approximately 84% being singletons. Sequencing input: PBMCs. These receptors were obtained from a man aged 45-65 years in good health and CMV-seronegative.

CDR3 region: CASRALGQGNGEQYF. The CDR3 nucleotides read TGTGCCAGCAGAGCATTAGGCCAGGGGAACGGCGAGCAGTACTTC. This chain connects TRBV13 to TRBJ2-7; a weak D match, TRBD1 (6 bases). Germline V gene data show CDR1 as PRHDT and CDR2 as FYEKMQ (reference sequence). V was pared by 6 bases and J by 6 bases, with 21 bases between. This CDR3 is built from 15 residues.

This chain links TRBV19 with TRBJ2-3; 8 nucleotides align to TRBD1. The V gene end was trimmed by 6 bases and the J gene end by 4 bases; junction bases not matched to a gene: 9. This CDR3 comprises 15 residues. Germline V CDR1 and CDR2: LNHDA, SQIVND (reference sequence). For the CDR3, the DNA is TGTGCCAGTAGCGGTATCAGGGGGCGGGCAGATACGCAGTATTTT. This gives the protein CASSGIRGRADTQYF.

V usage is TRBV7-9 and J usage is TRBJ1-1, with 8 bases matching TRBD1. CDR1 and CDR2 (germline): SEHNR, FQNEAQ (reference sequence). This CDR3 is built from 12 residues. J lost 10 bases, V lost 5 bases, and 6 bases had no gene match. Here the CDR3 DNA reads TGTGCCAGCAGCCCAACCGACAGGGGAGCTTTCTTT. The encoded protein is CASSPTDRGAFF.

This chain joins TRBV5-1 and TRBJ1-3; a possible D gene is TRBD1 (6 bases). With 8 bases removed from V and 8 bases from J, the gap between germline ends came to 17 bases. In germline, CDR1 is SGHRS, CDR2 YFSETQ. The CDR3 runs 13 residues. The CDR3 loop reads CASYDRPGDTIYF. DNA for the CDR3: TGCGCCAGTTACGACAGGCCTGGGGACACCATATATTTT.

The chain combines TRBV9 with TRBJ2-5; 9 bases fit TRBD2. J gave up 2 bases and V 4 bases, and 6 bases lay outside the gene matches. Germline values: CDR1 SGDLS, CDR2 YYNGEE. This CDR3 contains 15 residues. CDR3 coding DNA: TGTGCCAGCAGCCAGCTAGCGGGGCCACAAGAGACCCAGTACTTC. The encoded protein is CASSQLAGPQETQYF.